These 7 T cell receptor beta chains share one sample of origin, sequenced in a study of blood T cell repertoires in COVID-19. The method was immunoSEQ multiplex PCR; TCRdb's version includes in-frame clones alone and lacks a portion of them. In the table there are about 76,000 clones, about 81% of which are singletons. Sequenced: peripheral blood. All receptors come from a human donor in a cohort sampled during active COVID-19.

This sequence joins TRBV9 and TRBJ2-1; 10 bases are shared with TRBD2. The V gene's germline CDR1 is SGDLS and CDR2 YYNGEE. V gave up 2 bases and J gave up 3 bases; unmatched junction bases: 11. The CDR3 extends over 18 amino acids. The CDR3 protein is CASSVAPLAGGIYNEQFF. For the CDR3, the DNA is TGTGCCAGCAGCGTTGCCCCTTTAGCGGGGGGCATCTACAATGAGCAGTTCTTC.

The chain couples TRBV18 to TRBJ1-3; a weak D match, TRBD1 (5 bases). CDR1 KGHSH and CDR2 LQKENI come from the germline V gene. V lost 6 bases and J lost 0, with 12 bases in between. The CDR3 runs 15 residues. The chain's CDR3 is CASSNQGNSGNTIYF. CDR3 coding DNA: TGTGCCAGCTCCAACCAGGGCAACTCTGGAAACACCATATATTTT.

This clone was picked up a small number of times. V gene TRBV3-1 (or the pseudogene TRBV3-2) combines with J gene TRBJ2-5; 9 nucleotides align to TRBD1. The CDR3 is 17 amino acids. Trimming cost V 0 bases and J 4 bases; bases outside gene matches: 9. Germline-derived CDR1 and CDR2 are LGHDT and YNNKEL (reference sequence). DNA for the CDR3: TGTGCCAGCAGCCAAGATATGGGACAGGGAAACTTAGAGACCCAGTACTTC. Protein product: CASSQDMGQGNLETQYF.

DNA of the CDR3: TGTGCCAGCAGTACTAGCGGGGCCTCCTACGAGCAGTACTTC. This sequence encodes CASSTSGASYEQYF. The V call is TRBV6-5, the J call TRBJ2-7; 10 bases agree with TRBD2. The CDR3 totals 14 residues. Trimming took 5 bases from V and 0 from J; bases not matched to a gene: 1. The V gene's germline CDR1 is MNHEY and CDR2 SVGAGI.

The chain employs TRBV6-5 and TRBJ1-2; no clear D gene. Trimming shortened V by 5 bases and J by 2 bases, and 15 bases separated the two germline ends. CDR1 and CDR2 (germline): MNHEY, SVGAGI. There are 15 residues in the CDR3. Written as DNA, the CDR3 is TGTGCCAGCAGTCAGGCCGTTTTGATGAACTATGGCTACACCTTC. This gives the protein CASSQAVLMNYGYTF.

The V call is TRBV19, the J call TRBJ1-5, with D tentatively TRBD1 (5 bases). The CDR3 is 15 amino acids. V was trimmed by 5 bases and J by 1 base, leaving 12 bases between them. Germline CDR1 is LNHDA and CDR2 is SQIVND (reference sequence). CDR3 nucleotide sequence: TGTGCCAGTAGTGCCCAAGACAGCAGCAATCAGCCCCAGCATTTT. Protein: CASSAQDSSNQPQHF.

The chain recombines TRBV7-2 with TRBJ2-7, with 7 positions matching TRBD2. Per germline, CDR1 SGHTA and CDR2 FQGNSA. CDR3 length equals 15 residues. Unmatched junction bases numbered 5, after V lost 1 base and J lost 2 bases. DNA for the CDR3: TGTGCCAGCAGCTTAGGGGCGGGGACTACCTACGAGCAGTACTTC. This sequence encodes CASSLGAGTTYEQYF.